This T cell receptor beta chain came from a study of cytomegalovirus exposure and HLA in healthy donors. Sequencing was performed with immunoSEQ multiplex PCR; in TCRdb, only in-frame clones are kept and a portion is missing. In the table there are 150,000 to 200,000 clones, roughly 80% of which are singletons. A note on this clone: Other DNA sequences of this sample code for an identical CDR3.

The CDR3 has 11 residues. V was clipped by 3 bases and J by 5 bases, with 7 bases between them. CDR1 DFQATT and CDR2 SNEGSKA come from the germline V gene (reference sequence). The chain has TRBV20-1 and TRBJ1-1; D is ambiguous. Material for sequencing was PBMCs. The sequence derives from a man aged 18-30 years in good health and CMV-seropositive. DNA of the CDR3: TGCAGTGCTAGGGGGAGGACTGAAGCTTTCTTT. Protein sequence: CSARGRTEAFF.